This T cell receptor beta chain was profiled in a study of tumor-infiltrating lymphocytes in localized non-small cell lung cancer. Study-level information: Tumor tissue and non-adjacent uninvolved lung came from each patient.

Repertoires were generated with immunoSEQ multiplex PCR, while TCRdb's copy carries only in-frame clones and drops some. The sample holds 8,000 to 9,500 clones, around 77% seen once. CDR3 length equals 15 residues. Deletions cut 7 bases from V and 4 bases from J, with 16 bases between. CDR1 LNHDA and CDR2 SQIVND come from the germline V gene (reference sequence). The V call is TRBV19, the J call TRBJ2-2; D ambiguous. The specimen sequenced was lung tumor tissue. This clonotype originated in a human donor with non-small cell lung cancer. This CDR3 is CASKESNTGTGELFF. The CDR3 nucleotides read TGTGCCAGTAAGGAGTCAAACACCGGCACCGGGGAGCTGTTTTTT.